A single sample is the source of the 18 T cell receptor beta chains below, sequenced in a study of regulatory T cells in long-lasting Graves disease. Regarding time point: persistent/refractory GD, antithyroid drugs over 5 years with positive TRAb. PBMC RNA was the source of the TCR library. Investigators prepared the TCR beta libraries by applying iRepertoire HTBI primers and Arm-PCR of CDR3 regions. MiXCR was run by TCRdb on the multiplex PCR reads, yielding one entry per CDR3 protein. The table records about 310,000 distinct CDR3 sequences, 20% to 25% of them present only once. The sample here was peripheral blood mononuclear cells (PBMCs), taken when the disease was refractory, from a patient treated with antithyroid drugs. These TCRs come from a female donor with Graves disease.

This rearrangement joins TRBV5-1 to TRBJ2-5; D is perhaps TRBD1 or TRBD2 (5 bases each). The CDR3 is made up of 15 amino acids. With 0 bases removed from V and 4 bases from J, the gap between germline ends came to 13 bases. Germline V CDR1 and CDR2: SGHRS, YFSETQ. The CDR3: CASSLDPGTRETQYF. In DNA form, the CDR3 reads TGCGCCAGCAGCTTGGATCCCGGGACCCGAGAGACCCAGTACTTC.

The CDR3 coding sequence is TGCGCCAGCAGCCAAGATAGAGCGGGAGCAGGGGCCGGGGAGCTGTTTTTT. Residues: CASSQDRAGAGAGELFF. The V call is TRBV4-3, the J call TRBJ2-2, with TRBD2 identical over 8 bases. CDR3 size: 17 residues. Trimming at V came to 0 bases and at J to 6 bases, leaving 9 bases not matched to a gene. CDR1 LGHNA and CDR2 YSLEER come from the germline V gene.

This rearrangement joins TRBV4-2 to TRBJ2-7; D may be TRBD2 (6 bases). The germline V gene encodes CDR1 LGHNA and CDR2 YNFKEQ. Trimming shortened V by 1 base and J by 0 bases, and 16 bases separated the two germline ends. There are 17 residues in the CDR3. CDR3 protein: CASSQGGARQSSYEQYF. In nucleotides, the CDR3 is TGTGCCAGCAGCCAAGGCGGGGCGCGACAGAGCTCCTACGAGCAGTACTTC.

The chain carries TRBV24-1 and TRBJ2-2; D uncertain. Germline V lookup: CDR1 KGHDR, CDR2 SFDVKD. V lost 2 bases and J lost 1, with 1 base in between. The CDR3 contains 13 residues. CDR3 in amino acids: CATSDWNTGELFF. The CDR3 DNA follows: TGTGCCACCAGTGATTGGAACACCGGGGAGCTGTTTTTT.

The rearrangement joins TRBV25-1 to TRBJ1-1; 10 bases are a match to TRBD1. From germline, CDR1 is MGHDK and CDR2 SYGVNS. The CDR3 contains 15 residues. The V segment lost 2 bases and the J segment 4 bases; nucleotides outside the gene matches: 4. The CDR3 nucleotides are TGTGCCAGCAGTGAAAGGGGGACAGGGGTCACTGAAGCTTTCTTT. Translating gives CASSERGTGVTEAFF. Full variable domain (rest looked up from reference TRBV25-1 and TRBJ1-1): EADIYQTPRYLVIGTGKKITLECSQTMGHDKMYWYQQDPGMELHLIHYSYGVNSTEKGDLSSESTVSRIRTEHFPLTLESARPSHTSQYLCASSERGTGVTEAFFGQGTRLTVV.

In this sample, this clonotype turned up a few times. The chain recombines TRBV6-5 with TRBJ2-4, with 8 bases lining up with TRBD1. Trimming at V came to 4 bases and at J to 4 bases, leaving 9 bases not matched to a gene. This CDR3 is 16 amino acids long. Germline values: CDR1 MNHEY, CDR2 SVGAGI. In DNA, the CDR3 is TGTGCCAGCAGTTCCCGATCGACAGGGGAAAAAAACATTCAGTACTTC. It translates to CASSSRSTGEKNIQYF.

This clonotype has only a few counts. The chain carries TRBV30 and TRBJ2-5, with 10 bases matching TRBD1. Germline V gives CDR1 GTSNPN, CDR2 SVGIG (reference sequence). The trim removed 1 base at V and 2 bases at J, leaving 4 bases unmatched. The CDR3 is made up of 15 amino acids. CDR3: CAWSGQGALQETQYF. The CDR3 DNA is TGTGCCTGGAGTGGACAGGGGGCGCTACAAGAGACCCAGTACTTC. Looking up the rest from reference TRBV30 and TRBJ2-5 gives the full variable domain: SQTIHQWPATLVQPVGSPLSLECTVEGTSNPNLYWYRQAAGRGLQLLFYSVGIGQISSEVPQNLSASRPQDRQFILSSKKLLLSDSGFYLCAWSGQGALQETQYFGPGTRLLVL.

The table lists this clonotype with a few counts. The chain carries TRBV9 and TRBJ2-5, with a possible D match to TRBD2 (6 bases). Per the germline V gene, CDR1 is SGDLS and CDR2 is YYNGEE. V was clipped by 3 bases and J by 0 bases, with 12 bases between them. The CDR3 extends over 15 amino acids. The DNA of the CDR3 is TGTGCCAGCAGCGGGGGGGACTGGGACCAAGAGACCCAGTACTTC. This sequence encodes CASSGGDWDQETQYF.

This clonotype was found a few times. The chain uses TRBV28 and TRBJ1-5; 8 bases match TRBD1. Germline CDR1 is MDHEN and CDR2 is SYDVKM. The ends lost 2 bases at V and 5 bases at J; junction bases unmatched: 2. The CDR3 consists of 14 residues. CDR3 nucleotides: TGTGCCAGCAGTTTAACAGGGGGATATCAGCCCCAGCATTTT. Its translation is CASSLTGGYQPQHF.

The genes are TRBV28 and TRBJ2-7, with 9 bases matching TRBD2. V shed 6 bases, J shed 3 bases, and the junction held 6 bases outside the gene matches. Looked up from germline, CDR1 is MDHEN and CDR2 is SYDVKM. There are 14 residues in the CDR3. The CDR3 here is CASRASGALYEQYF. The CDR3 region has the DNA TGTGCCAGCAGAGCTAGCGGGGCCCTCTACGAGCAGTACTTC.

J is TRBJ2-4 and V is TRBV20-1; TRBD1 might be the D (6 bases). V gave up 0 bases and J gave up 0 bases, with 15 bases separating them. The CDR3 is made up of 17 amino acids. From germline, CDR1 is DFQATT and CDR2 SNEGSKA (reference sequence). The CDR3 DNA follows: TGCAGTGCTAGAGATCCAACAGGGCGACTAGCCAAAAACATTCAGTACTTC. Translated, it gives CSARDPTGRLAKNIQYF.

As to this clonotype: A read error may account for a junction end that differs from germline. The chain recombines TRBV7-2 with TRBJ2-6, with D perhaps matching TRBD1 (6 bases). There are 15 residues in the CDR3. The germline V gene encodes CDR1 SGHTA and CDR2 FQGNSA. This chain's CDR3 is CASSNRVSGANVLTF. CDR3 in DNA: TGTGCCAGCAGCAACAGGGTCTCTGGGGCCAACGTCCTGACCTTC.

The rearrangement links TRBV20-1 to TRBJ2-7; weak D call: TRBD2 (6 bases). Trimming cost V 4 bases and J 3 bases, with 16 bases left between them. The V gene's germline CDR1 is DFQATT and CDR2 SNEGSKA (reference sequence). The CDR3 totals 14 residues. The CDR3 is CSAKGSGWDYEQYF. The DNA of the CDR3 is TGCAGTGCTAAAGGTAGCGGCTGGGACTACGAGCAGTACTTC.

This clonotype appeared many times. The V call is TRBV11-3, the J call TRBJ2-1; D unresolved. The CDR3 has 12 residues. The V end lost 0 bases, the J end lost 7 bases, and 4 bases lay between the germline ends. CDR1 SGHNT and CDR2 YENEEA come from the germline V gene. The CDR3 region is CASSLERNEQFF. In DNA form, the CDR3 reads TGTGCCAGCAGCTTAGAGCGGAATGAGCAGTTCTTC.

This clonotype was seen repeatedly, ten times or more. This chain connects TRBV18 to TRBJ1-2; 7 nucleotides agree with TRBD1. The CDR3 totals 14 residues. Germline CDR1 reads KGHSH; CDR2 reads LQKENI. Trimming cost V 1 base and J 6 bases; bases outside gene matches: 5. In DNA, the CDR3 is TGTGCCAGCTCACCACAAACAGGGGAGAATGGCTACACCTTC. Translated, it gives CASSPQTGENGYTF.

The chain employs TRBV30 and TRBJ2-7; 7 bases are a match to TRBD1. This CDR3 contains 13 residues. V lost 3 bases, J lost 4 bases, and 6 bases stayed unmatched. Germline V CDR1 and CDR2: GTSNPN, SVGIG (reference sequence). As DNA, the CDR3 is TGTGCCTGGAGCCCCGGGACAGCTTACGAGCAGTACTTC. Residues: CAWSPGTAYEQYF.

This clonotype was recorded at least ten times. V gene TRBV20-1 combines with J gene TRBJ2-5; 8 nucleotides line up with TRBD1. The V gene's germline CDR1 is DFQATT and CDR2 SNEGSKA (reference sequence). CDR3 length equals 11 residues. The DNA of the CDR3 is TGCTCAGGGGGCCGAAAAGAGACCCAGTACTTC. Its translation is CSGGRKETQYF.

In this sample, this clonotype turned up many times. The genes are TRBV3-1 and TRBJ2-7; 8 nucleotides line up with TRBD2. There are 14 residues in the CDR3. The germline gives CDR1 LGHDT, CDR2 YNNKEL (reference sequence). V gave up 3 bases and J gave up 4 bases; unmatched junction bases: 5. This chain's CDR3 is CASSQVGLEYEQYF. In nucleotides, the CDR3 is TGTGCCAGCAGCCAGGTGGGACTAGAATACGAGCAGTACTTC.